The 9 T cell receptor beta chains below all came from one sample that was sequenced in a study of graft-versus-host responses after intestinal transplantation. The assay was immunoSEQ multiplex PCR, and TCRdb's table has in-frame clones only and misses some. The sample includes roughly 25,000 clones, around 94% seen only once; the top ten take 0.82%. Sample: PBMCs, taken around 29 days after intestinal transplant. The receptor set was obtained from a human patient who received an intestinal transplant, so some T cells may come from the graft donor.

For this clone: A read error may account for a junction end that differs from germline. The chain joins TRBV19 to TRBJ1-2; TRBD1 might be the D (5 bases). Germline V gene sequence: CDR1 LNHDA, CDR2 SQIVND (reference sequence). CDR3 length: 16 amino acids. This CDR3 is CASSTRLQAPAGGHTF. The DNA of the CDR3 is TGTGCCAGTAGTACGAGACTACAGGCGCCGGCGGGTGGCCACACCTTC.

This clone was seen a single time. The CDR3 protein is CASNNRGGPEETQYF. CDR3 in DNA: TGTGCCAGCAATAACCGGGGAGGGCCCGAAGAGACCCAGTACTTC. This sequence joins TRBV25-1 and TRBJ2-5; 7 bases are a match to TRBD2. This CDR3 has 15 amino acids. In germline, CDR1 is MGHDK, CDR2 SYGVNS. The V segment lost 7 bases and the J segment 3 bases; nucleotides outside the gene matches: 11.

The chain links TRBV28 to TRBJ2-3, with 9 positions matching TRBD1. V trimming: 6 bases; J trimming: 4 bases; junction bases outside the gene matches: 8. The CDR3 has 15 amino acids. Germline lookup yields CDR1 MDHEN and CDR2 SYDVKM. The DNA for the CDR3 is TGTGCCAGCAGCTCCGGGACAGGGTCAGCAGATACGCAGTATTTT. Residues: CASSSGTGSADTQYF.

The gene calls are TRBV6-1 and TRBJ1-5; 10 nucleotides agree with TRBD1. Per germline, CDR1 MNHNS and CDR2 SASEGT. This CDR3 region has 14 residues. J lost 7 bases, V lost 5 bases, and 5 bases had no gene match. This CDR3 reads CASSRDRGEQPQHF. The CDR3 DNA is TGTGCCAGCAGTCGGGACAGGGGCGAGCAGCCCCAGCATTTT.

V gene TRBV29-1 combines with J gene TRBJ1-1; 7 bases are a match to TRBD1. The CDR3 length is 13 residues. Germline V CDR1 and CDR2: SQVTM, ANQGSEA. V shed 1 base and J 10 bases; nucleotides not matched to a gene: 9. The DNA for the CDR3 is TGCAGCGTTGAAGCAGCGCAGGGGGTTGGAGCTTTCTTT. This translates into CSVEAAQGVGAFF.

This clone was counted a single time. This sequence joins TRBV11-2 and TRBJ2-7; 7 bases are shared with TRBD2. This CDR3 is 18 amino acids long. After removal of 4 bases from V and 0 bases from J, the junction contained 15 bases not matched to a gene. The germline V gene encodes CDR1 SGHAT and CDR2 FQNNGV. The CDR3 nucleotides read TGTGCCAGCAGCTGGAATTCCGGGACCACGGGGGGCTCCTACGAGCAGTACTTC. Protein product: CASSWNSGTTGGSYEQYF. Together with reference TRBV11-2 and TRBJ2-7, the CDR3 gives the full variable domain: EAGVAQSPRYKIIEKRQSVAFWCNPISGHATLYWYQQILGQGPKLLIQFQNNGVVDDSQLPKDRFSAERLKGVDSTLKIQPAKLEDSAVYLCASSWNSGTTGGSYEQYFGPGTRLTVT.

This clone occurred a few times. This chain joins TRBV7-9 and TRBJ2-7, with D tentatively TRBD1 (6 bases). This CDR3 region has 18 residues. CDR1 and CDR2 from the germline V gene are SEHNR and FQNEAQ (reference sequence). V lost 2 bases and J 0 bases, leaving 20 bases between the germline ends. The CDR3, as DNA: TGTGCCAGCAGCTTACAACCCCCAGGGGTTCAAAGCTCCTACGAGCAGTACTTC. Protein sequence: CASSLQPPGVQSSYEQYF.

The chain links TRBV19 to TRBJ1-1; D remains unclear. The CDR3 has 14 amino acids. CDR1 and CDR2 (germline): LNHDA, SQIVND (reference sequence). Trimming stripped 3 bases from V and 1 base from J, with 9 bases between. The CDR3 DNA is TGTGCCAGTAGTATCGGTCGGTCGAACACTGAAGCTTTCTTT. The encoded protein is CASSIGRSNTEAFF. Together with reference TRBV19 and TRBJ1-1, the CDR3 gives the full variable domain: DGGITQSPKYLFRKEGQNVTLSCEQNLNHDAMYWYRQDPGQGLRLIYYSQIVNDFQKGDIAEGYSVSREKKESFPLTVTSAQKNPTAFYLCASSIGRSNTEAFFGQGTRLTVV.

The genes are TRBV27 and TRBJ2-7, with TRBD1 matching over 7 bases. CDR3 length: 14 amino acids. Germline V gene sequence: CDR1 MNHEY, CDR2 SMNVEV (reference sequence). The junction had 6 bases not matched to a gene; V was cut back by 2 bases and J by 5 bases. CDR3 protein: CASSLGTASNEQYF. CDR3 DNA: TGTGCCAGCAGTTTAGGGACAGCTAGTAACGAGCAGTACTTC.